Sequencing of this T cell receptor (beta chain) was carried out in a study of blood T cell repertoires in COVID-19 (dated by TCRdb to the early 2020s). At the level of the whole study: The collaborator samples originated in the United States, Italy and Spain and spanned the acute and convalescent phases of COVID-19. The material from the prospective study consisted of cDNA or gDNA derived from T cells, B-cell-depleted T cells, or PBMCs. The dataset comprised deeply sampled blood TCRbeta repertoires from subjects exposed to, actively infected with, or recovered from COVID-19. The repertoires were released in a freely available public database meant as a resource for research on the immune response to SARS-CoV-2. Samples were obtained from the ongoing ImmuneRACE study (first 160 participants) and from over 1,000 subjects provided by 6 global collaborators. A de-identified subject ID, COVID-19 status, age in years and sex were almost always included in the sample metadata. Where available, HLA class I and class II types were obtained from metadata supplied by the sample provider rather than from assay-based typing.

TCRbeta CDR3 regions were amplified from genomic DNA by means of the immunoSEQ Assay, a bias-controlled multiplex PCR. The original methods were these. Nucleated cell counts per sample were estimated from amplification of reference gene primers within the assay. Sequence reads were collapsed and filtered to measure the absolute abundance of every unique TCRbeta CDR3 rearrangement. For each sample, productive Simpson clonality was calculated by taking the square root of Simpson's diversity index across productive rearrangements. Sourced from immuneACCESS, this table was stored by TCRdb with only in-frame sequences that have V and J called. A share of the clones is absent; for the studies checked, an unresolved V gene accounts for under half, and the remainder has no known explanation. V, J and clone size derive from that table, while D and trimming were established from the DNA sequence. The sample records more than 95,000 clones, around 84% of which are singletons. The ten largest account for 12% of the sample.

Cut back by 3 bases and 7 bases, the V and J ends lie 12 bases apart. Looking up the germline V gene yields CDR1 MNHEY and CDR2 SVGAGI. There are 13 amino acids in the CDR3, from cysteine to phenylalanine inclusive. Kept here is only the CDR3 DNA, which spans 39 bases and is read in frame from base 1. Study-level results and caveats: The amount of clinical and demographic metadata varied by source and participant and was provided uncurated.

This clone was counted between two and nine times. Its antigen has not been determined. No base quality information exists; no much larger clone differs at one position. The collaborating institutions used their own protocols to collect whole blood in K2EDTA tubes. For TCRbeta analysis, collaborators shipped samples in one of three forms: frozen whole blood, isolated PBMCs, or DNA extracted from either of those sample types. This TCR was sampled from a human donor in a cohort sampled during active COVID-19. Sequenced sample: peripheral blood. The chain couples TRBV6-5 to TRBJ1-1; too little of a D gene remains to name it. Here the CDR3 is given as CASSYWEDREAFF. The nucleotide sequence reads as follows: TGTGCCAGCAGTTATTGGGAGGACCGTGAAGCTTTCTTT.